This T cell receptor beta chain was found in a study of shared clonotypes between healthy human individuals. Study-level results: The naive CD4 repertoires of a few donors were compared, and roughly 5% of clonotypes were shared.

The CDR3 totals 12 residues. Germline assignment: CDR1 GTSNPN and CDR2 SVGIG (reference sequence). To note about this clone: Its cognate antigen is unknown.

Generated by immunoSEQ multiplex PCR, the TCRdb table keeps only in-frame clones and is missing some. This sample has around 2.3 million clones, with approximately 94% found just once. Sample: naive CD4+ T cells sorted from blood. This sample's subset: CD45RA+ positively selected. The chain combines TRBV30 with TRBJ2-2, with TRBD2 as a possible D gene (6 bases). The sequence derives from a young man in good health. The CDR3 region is CAWGGGFGELFF. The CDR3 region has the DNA TGTGCTTGGGGAGGAGGGTTCGGGGAGCTGTTTTTT.